This entry is about one T cell receptor beta chain. The antigen remains unidentified. This record comes from a study of beta chain features in type 1 diabetes. Of the isolated RNA, all was reverse transcribed, and so the sequenced material was expressed TCRB transcripts. The repertoire was sequenced with immunoSEQ multiplex PCR; TCRdb's copy has only in-frame clones and lacks some. The sample includes over 650,000 clones, about 14% of them seen just once. One heparinised blood draw averaging roughly 120 mL was given by each donor. CD45RO/CCR7/CD25/CD127/CD95/CD27 sorting isolated CD4+ naive, central memory, regulatory and stem cell-like memory cells. Study results and limitations: TCRB CDR3s were moderately but significantly shorter in Type 1 diabetes patients in all four CD4+ subsets. Here, the possible influence of HLA type (on TCRB rearrangement) remained unresolved.

CDR1 and CDR2 from the germline V gene are MNHNY and SVGAGI (reference sequence). The CDR3 totals 12 residues. The germline V and J ends were trimmed by 5 bases and 3 bases, with 8 bases remaining between them. The TCR was taken from a man aged 18 to 29 with type 1 diabetes. V is TRBV6-6 and J is TRBJ2-7, with D possibly matching TRBD2 (6 bases). Sequencing was done on a sample of naive CD4+ T cells from blood. The CDR3 region is CASSPDYYEQYF. CDR3 in DNA: TGTGCCAGCAGTCCGGACTACTACGAGCAGTACTTC.